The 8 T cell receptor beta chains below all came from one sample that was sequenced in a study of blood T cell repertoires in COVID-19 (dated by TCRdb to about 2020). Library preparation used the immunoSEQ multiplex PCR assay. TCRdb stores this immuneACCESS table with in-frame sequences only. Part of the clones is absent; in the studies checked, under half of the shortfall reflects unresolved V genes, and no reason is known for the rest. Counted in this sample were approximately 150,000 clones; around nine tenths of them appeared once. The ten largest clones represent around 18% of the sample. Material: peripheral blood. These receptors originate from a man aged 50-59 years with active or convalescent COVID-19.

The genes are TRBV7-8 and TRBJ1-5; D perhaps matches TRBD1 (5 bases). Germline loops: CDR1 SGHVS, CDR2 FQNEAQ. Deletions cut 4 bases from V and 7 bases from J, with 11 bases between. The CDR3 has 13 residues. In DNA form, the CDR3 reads TGTGCCAGCAGCTCCGCAGGGCTCCAGCCCCAGCATTTT. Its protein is CASSSAGLQPQHF.

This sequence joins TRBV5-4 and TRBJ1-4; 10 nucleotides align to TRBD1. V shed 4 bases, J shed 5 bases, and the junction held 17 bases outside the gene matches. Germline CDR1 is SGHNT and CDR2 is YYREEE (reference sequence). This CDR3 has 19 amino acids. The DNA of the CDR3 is TGTGCCAGCAGCATACCCTCCGGGACAGGGGATCTAAGAAATGAAAAACTGTTTTTT. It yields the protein CASSIPSGTGDLRNEKLFF.

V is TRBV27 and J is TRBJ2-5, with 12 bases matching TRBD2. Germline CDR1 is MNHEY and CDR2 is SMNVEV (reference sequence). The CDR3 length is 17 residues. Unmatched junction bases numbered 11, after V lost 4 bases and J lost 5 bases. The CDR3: CASSSRPTSGRLETQYF. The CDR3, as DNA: TGTGCCAGCAGTTCGCGCCCGACTAGCGGGAGATTGGAGACCCAGTACTTC.

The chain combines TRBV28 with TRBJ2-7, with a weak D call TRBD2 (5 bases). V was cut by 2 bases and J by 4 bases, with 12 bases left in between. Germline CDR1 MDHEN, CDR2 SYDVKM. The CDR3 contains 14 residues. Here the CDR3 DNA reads TGTGCCAGCAGTTTAGGGGTCCGCGGGTACGAGCAGTACTTC. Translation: CASSLGVRGYEQYF.

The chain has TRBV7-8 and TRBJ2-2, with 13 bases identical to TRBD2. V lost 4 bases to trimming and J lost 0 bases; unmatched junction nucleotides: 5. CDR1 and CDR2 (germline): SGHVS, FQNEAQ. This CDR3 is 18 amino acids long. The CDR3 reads CASSYQLAGGSNTGELFF. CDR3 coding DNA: TGTGCCAGCAGCTACCAACTAGCGGGGGGGTCGAACACCGGGGAGCTGTTTTTT.

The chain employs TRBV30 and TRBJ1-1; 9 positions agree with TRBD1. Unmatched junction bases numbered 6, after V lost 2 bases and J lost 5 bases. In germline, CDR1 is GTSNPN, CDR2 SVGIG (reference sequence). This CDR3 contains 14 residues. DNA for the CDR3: TGTGCCTGGAGTTGGGGGACAGGGCGGACTGAAGCTTTCTTT. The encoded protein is CAWSWGTGRTEAFF. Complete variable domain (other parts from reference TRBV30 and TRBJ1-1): SQTIHQWPATLVQPVGSPLSLECTVEGTSNPNLYWYRQAAGRGLQLLFYSVGIGQISSEVPQNLSASRPQDRQFILSSKKLLLSDSGFYLCAWSWGTGRTEAFFGQGTRLTVV.

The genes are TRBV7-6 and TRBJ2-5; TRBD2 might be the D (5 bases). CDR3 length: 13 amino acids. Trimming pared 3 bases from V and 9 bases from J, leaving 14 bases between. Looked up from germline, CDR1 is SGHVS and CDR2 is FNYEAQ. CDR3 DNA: TGTGCCAGCAGCTTGGAGGACGGGCGTCCCCAGTACTTC. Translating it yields CASSLEDGRPQYF.

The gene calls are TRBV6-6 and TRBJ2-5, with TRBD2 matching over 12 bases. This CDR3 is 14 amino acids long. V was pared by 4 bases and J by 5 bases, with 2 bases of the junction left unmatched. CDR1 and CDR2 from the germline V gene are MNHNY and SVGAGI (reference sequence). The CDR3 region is CASSSSGGAETQYF. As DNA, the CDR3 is TGTGCCAGCAGTTCTAGCGGGGGGGCGGAGACCCAGTACTTC.